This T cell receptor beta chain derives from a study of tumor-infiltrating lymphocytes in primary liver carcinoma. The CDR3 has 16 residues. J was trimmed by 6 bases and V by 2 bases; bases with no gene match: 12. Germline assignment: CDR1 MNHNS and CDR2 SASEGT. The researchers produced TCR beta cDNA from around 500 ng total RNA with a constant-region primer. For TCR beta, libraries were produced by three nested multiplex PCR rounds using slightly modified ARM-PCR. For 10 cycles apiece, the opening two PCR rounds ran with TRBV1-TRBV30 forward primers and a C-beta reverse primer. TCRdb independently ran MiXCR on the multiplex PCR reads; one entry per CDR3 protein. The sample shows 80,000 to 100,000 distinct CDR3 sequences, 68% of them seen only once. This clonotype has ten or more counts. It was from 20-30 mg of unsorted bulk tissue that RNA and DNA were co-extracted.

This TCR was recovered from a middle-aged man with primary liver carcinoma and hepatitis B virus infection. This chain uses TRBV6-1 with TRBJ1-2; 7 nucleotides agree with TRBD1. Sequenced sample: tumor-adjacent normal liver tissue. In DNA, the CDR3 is TGTGCCAGCAGTGAAAGGGTGGATACAGGGGATCATGGCTACACCTTC. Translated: CASSERVDTGDHGYTF.